The entry that follows covers one TCR beta chain sequence. Its antigen is not identified. These data originate in a study of cytomegalovirus exposure and HLA in healthy donors. Regarding the study as a whole: CMV serostatus was the only immune exposure information that was available.

V lost 1 base and J lost 4; bases outside the gene matches: 3. The CDR3 runs 15 residues. CDR1 and CDR2 from the germline V gene are SGHRS and YFSETQ. PCR used 60 Vbeta primers and 13 Jbeta primers. TCRdb keeps only in-frame clones here, not all; method: immunoSEQ multiplex PCR. The repertoire holds about 89,000 clones, more than 55% seen once, with roughly 2.5% in the top ten. Sequencing was carried out using PBMCs. V and J are TRBV5-1 and TRBJ2-2; TRBD1 matches 8 bases. The clonotype was recovered from a human donor in good health. The CDR3 bases are TGCGCCAGCAGCTTGTCAGGGGGCACCACCGGGGAGCTGTTTTTT. Translated, it gives CASSLSGGTTGELFF.